This record looks at one T cell receptor (beta chain) sequence and its context. The antigen is undetermined. From the approximately 120-subject validation cohort, which was separate from the approximately 700-subject first cohort, the donors were drawn. This sample is part of a study of cytomegalovirus exposure and HLA in healthy donors. Across the whole study: The 120 validation repertoires were produced on the same platform as the 500 to 800 repertoires of the first cohort. This was reported in a later analysis.

Libraries were prepared by immunoSEQ multiplex PCR; TCRdb keeps only in-frame clonotypes and omits some of them. This table has 150,000 to 180,000 clones, less than 90% appearing once. Findings and limits, study-wide: The study flagged about 160 TCR beta chains as cytomegalovirus-associated.

The V and J ends lost 3 bases and 3 bases, in that order; junction bases with no gene match: 6. Germline CDR1 is SEHNR and CDR2 is FQNEAQ (reference sequence). The CDR3 covers 15 residues. Material for sequencing was PBMCs. This TCR was sampled from a man between 18 and 29 years old in good health and CMV-seropositive. The gene calls are TRBV7-9 and TRBJ2-7, with TRBD1 identical over 9 bases. The DNA of the CDR3 is TGTGCCAGCAGCTTTCGACAGGGGGTTTACTACGAGCAGTACTTC. This gives the protein CASSFRQGVYYEQYF.